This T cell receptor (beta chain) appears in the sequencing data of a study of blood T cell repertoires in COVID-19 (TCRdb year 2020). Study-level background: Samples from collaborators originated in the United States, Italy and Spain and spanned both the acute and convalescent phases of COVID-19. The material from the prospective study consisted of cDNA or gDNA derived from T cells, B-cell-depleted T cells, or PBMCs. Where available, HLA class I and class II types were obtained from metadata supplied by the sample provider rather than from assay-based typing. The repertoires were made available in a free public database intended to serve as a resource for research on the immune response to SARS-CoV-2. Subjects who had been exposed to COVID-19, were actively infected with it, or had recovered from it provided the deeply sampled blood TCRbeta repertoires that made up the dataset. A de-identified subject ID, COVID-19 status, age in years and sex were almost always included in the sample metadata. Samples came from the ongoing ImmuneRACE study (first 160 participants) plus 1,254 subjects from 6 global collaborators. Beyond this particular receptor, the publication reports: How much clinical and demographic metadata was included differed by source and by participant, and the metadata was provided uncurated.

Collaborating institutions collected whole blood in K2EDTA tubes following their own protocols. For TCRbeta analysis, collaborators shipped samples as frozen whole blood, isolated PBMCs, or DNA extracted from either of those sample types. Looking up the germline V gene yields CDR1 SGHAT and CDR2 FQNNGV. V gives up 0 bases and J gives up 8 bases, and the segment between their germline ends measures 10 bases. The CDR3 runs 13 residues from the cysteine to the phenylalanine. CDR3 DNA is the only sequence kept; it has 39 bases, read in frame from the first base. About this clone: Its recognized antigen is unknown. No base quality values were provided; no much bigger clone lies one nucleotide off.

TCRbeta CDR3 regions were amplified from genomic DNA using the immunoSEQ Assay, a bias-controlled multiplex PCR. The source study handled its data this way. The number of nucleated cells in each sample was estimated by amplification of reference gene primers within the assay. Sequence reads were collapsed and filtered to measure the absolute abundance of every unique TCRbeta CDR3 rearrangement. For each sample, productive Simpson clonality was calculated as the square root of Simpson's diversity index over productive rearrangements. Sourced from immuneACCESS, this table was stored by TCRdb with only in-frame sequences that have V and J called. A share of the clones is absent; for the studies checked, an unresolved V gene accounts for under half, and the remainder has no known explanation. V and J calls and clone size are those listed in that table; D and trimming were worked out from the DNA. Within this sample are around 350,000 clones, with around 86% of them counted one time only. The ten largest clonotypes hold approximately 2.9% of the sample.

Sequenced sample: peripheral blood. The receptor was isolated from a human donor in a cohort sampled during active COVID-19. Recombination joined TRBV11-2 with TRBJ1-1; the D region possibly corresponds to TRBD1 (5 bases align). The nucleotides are TGTGCCAGCAGCTTAGATAGGGGTGCGGAAGCTTTCTTT. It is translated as CASSLDRGAEAFF.